Each of the 7 T cell receptor beta chains below was sequenced from the same sample in a study of blood T cell repertoires in COVID-19. Repertoires were generated with immunoSEQ multiplex PCR, while TCRdb's copy carries only in-frame clones and drops some. The data hold more than 65,000 clones, with around 80% observed a single time. The sequencing input was peripheral blood. These receptors all come from a man in his sixties with active or convalescent COVID-19.

The V and J genes are TRBV4-2 and TRBJ2-2; 7 bases match TRBD1. CDR1 is LGHNA, CDR2 YNFKEQ, per germline. With V trimmed by 3 bases and J by 0 bases, 10 bases remained unmatched. This CDR3 is 18 amino acids long. CDR3 bases: TGTGCCAGCAGCCAGCAGCTAGGACAGGCAGCGAACACCGGGGAGCTGTTTTTT. Its protein product is CASSQQLGQAANTGELFF.

The rearrangement links TRBV29-1 to TRBJ1-1; tentative D call: TRBD1 (6 bases). The CDR3 loop spans 14 amino acids. Trimming took 4 bases from V and 1 from J, leaving 13 bases between them. CDR1 is SQVTM, CDR2 ANQGSEA, per germline. The CDR3 reads CSVVPWTANTEAFF. The CDR3, as DNA: TGCAGCGTTGTTCCCTGGACAGCGAACACTGAAGCTTTCTTT.

V and J are TRBV3-1 (or the pseudogene TRBV3-2) and TRBJ1-2; D might be TRBD1 (6 bases). CDR1 and CDR2 from the germline V gene are LGHDT and YNNKEL (reference sequence). V was trimmed by 0 bases and J by 4 bases, leaving 9 bases between them. The CDR3 is 14 residues long. The DNA for the CDR3 is TGTGCCAGCAGCCAAGAGGGGGCGGTCTATGGCTACACCTTC. Residues: CASSQEGAVYGYTF.

The V gene is TRBV9, the J gene TRBJ2-5, with D possibly matching TRBD1 (6 bases). Looked up from germline, CDR1 is SGDLS and CDR2 is YYNGEE. The CDR3 has 12 residues. V lost 3 bases to trimming and J lost 5 bases, with 8 bases between them. CDR3 DNA: TGTGCCAGCAGCGGGACAGTGGAGACCCAGTACTTC. Translation gives CASSGTVETQYF.

The chain employs TRBV29-1 and TRBJ1-1; 8 bases align to TRBD1. Germline CDR1 is SQVTM and CDR2 is ANQGSEA. Germline trimming cut 1 base from V and 4 bases from J; bases unmatched to any gene: 5. This CDR3 has 14 amino acids. CDR3 DNA: TGCAGCGTTGAAGGGCGACAGGGGTCCACTGAAGCTTTCTTT. Translated: CSVEGRQGSTEAFF.

The chain links TRBV27 to TRBJ2-6; unclear D gene. This CDR3 region has 17 residues. Germline V gene data show CDR1 as MNHEY and CDR2 as SMNVEV (reference sequence). With 2 bases removed from V and 0 bases from J, the gap between germline ends came to 11 bases. The CDR3 protein is CASSLEAPPSGANVLTF. The CDR3 coding sequence is TGTGCCAGCAGTTTAGAGGCACCACCCTCTGGGGCCAACGTCCTGACTTTC.

The chain carries TRBV5-1 and TRBJ2-1, with 12 bases lining up with TRBD2. The germline V gene encodes CDR1 SGHRS and CDR2 YFSETQ. J was trimmed by 9 bases and V by 3 bases; bases with no gene match: 10. This CDR3 is built from 16 residues. This CDR3 is CASSSRLAGVSSEQFF. CDR3 bases: TGCGCCAGCAGCTCCCGACTAGCGGGGGTTTCTAGTGAGCAGTTCTTC.